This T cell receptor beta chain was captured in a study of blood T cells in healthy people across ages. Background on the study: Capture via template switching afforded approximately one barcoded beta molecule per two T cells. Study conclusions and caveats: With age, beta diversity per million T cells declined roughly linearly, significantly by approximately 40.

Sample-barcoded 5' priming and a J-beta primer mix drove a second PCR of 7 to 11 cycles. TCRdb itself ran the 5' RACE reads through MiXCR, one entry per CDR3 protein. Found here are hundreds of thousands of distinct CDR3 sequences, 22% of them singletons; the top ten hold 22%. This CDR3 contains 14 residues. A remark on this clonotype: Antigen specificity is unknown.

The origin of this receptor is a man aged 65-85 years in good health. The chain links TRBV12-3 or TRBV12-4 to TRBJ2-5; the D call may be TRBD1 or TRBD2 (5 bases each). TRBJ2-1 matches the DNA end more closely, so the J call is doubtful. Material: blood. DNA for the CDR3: TGTGCCAGCAGTTTATGGGACGAGAAGAATGAGCAGTTCTTC. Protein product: CASSLWDEKNEQFF.